A single sample is the source of the 20 T cell receptor beta chains below, sequenced in a study of blood T cell repertoires in COVID-19. Some clones are missing from TCRdb's copy, which holds only in-frame ones; the method was immunoSEQ multiplex PCR. Here the sample spans 65,000 to 95,000 clones, over 70% being singletons. Sequenced sample: peripheral blood. These receptors were obtained from a human donor in a cohort sampled during active COVID-19.

The chain recombines TRBV9 with TRBJ1-2, with D unclear. Germline V gene data show CDR1 as SGDLS and CDR2 as YYNGEE. The CDR3 extends over 12 amino acids. V was pared by 3 bases and J by 7 bases, with 10 bases between. The CDR3 DNA reads as TGTGCCAGCAGCGCCGGAGGTGGTGGCTACACCTTC. It specifies CASSAGGGGYTF.

The rearrangement joins TRBV11-1 to TRBJ1-4; 9 nucleotides match TRBD1. The CDR3 loop spans 14 amino acids. Trimming at V came to 5 bases and at J to 7 bases, leaving 5 bases not matched to a gene. Germline values: CDR1 SGHAT, CDR2 FQDESV (reference sequence). The chain's CDR3 is CASSAGTGPEKLFF. DNA for the CDR3: TGTGCCAGCAGCGCCGGGACAGGGCCTGAAAAACTGTTTTTT.

The J gene is TRBJ2-6, the V gene TRBV18, with D unresolved. Germline loops: CDR1 KGHSH, CDR2 LQKENI. The CDR3 has 15 residues. Trimming removed 3 bases at V and 0 bases at J, with 6 bases between. The DNA for the CDR3 is TGTGCCAGCTCACCGGCGGCCTCTGGGGCCAACGTCCTGACTTTC. This sequence encodes CASSPAASGANVLTF.

This clone was seen a single time. CDR3 loop: CASSPLAGSYNEQFF. CDR3 nucleotide sequence: TGTGCCAGCAGCCCGCTAGCGGGCTCCTACAATGAGCAGTTCTTC. The chain is built from TRBV5-4 and TRBJ2-1; 8 positions agree with TRBD2. Germline V gives CDR1 SGHNT, CDR2 YYREEE (reference sequence). The CDR3 runs 15 residues. After removal of 4 bases from V and 0 bases from J, the junction contained 3 bases not matched to a gene.

V and J are TRBV9 and TRBJ1-2; D may be TRBD1 (6 bases). The germline V gene encodes CDR1 SGDLS and CDR2 YYNGEE. V lost 3 bases and J 4 bases, leaving 13 bases between the germline ends. The CDR3 consists of 14 residues. The CDR3 spells CASSAPGEGYGYTF. The CDR3 nucleotides read TGTGCCAGCAGCGCCCCAGGGGAGGGCTATGGCTACACCTTC. The whole variable domain, filled in from reference TRBV9 and TRBJ1-2, reads DSGVTQTPKHLITATGQRVTLRCSPRSGDLSVYWYQQSLDQGLQFLIQYYNGEERAKGNILERFSAQQFPDLHSELNLSSLELGDSALYFCASSAPGEGYGYTFGSGTRLTVV.

This chain links TRBV28 with TRBJ2-3; 9 nucleotides line up with TRBD1. Germline CDR1 is MDHEN and CDR2 is SYDVKM. CDR3 length equals 14 residues. V shed 5 bases and J 4 bases; nucleotides not matched to a gene: 4. CDR3 loop: CASSKDRGPDTQYF. The CDR3 DNA follows: TGTGCCAGCAGTAAGGACAGGGGACCAGATACGCAGTATTTT.

With respect to this clone: The same CDR3 also results from other DNA sequences found in this sample. The chain links TRBV10-3 to TRBJ2-7; the match to TRBD1 covers 8 bases. This CDR3 region has 15 residues. The trim removed 5 bases at V and 2 bases at J, leaving 8 bases unmatched. The germline V gene has CDR1 ENHRY and CDR2 SYGVKD. CDR3 protein: CAISSQGAGTYEQYF. For the CDR3, the DNA is TGTGCCATCAGTTCTCAGGGGGCTGGGACCTACGAGCAGTACTTC.

This chain uses TRBV27 with TRBJ1-6, with TRBD1 identical over 8 bases. The V and J ends lost 3 bases and 12 bases, in that order; junction bases with no gene match: 19. This CDR3 has 18 amino acids. CDR1 and CDR2 (germline): MNHEY, SMNVEV (reference sequence). CDR3 residues: CASSLRTGQGARAGPLHF. CDR3 bases: TGTGCCAGCAGTTTGAGGACGGGGCAGGGGGCCCGGGCCGGACCCCTCCACTTT.

The chain joins TRBV5-1 to TRBJ2-2; 9 nucleotides match TRBD1. V was clipped by 4 bases and J by 5 bases; unmatched bases: 12. The germline CDR1 and CDR2 sequences are SGHRS and YFSETQ. This CDR3 has 17 amino acids. This chain's CDR3 is CASSGGIRQGVTGELFF. The CDR3 bases are TGCGCCAGCAGCGGCGGCATTCGACAGGGGGTTACCGGGGAGCTGTTTTTT.

The V call is TRBV10-1, the J call TRBJ2-1, with TRBD2 matching over 9 bases. Germline values: CDR1 WNHNN, CDR2 SYGVQD (reference sequence). V lost 6 bases, J lost 9 bases, and 9 bases stayed unmatched. The CDR3 has 14 amino acids. This CDR3 reads CASRSGTSNSEQFF. CDR3 sequence (DNA): TGCGCCAGCAGGTCGGGGACTAGCAATAGTGAGCAGTTCTTC.

This clone is medium-sized. This rearrangement joins TRBV7-9 to TRBJ1-2, with TRBD1 matching 7 bases. CDR1 and CDR2 (germline): SEHNR, FQNEAQ (reference sequence). The J segment lost 0 bases and the V segment lost 1 base, leaving 5 bases of the junction unmatched. This CDR3 spans 16 amino acids. The CDR3 region has the DNA TGTGCCAGCAGCTTAGGGGACAGTACTCCTAACTATGGCTACACCTTC. Protein sequence: CASSLGDSTPNYGYTF.

The chain recombines TRBV5-6 with TRBJ1-4, with D possibly matching TRBD1 (5 bases). The V end was cut by 4 bases, the J end by 5 bases, with 18 bases between. Germline-derived CDR1 and CDR2 are SGHDT and YYEEEE. The CDR3 sequence is 16 residues long. In nucleotides, the CDR3 is TGTGCCAGCAGCCACCCGGACGGGGGGGGGAATGAAAAACTGTTTTTT. Its protein product is CASSHPDGGGNEKLFF.

The sample holds many counts of this clone. Other DNA sequences in this specimen translate into the identical CDR3. This chain joins TRBV4-1 and TRBJ2-5, with 11 bases aligning to TRBD2. CDR1 is MGHRA, CDR2 YSYEKL, per germline. CDR3 length: 15 residues. V was pared by 4 bases and J by 5 bases, with 6 bases of the junction left unmatched. This CDR3 is CASSPLAGGGETQYF. CDR3 DNA sequence: TGCGCCAGCAGCCCGCTAGCGGGGGGTGGGGAGACCCAGTACTTC.

The rearrangement uses TRBV7-3 and TRBJ2-1; 14 nucleotides match TRBD2. V was pared by 5 bases and J by 6 bases, with 3 bases of the junction left unmatched. This CDR3 region has 15 residues. Germline V gene data show CDR1 as SGHTA and CDR2 as FQGTGA. Here the CDR3 DNA reads TGTGCCAGCAGCCCGGGACTAGCGGGGGTCAATGAGCAGTTCTTC. It codes for CASSPGLAGVNEQFF. The variable domain in full, completed from reference TRBV7-3 and TRBJ2-1, reads GAGVSQTPSNKVTEKGKYVELRCDPISGHTALYWYRQSLGQGPEFLIYFQGTGAADDSGLPNDRFFAVRPEGSVSTLKIQRTERGDSAVYLCASSPGLAGVNEQFFGPGTRLTVL.

The CDR3 region has the DNA TGTGCCAGCAGCTTAGTAGGACAGAGCAATCAGCCCCAGCATTTT. It translates to CASSLVGQSNQPQHF. The V and J genes are TRBV7-2 and TRBJ1-5, with D possibly being TRBD1 (6 bases). Germline V CDR1 and CDR2: SGHTA, FQGNSA. The CDR3 length is 15 residues. V gave up 1 base and J gave up 1 base, with 8 bases separating them.

The chain joins TRBV3-1 (or the pseudogene TRBV3-2) to TRBJ2-1; 9 bases match TRBD2. The CDR3 spans 18 residues. J gave up 5 bases and V 1 base, and 12 bases lay outside the gene matches. Germline V gene sequence: CDR1 LGHDT, CDR2 YNNKEL (reference sequence). This chain's CDR3 is CASSQVWGGASGNNEQFF. CDR3 DNA: TGTGCCAGCAGCCAAGTTTGGGGGGGTGCTAGCGGGAACAATGAGCAGTTCTTC.

The chain combines TRBV11-3 with TRBJ2-3; 10 bases map to TRBD1. The germline CDR1 and CDR2 sequences are SGHNT and YENEEA. CDR3 length: 15 amino acids. The J segment lost 5 bases and the V segment lost 8 bases, leaving 10 bases of the junction unmatched. DNA of the CDR3: TGTGCCAGCGGAGCAGACAGGGGGCGAAGAGATACGCAGTATTTT. Its protein is CASGADRGRRDTQYF.

The chain combines TRBV27 with TRBJ2-7; maybe TRBD2 (5 bases). CDR1 is MNHEY, CDR2 SMNVEV, per germline (reference sequence). Trimming shortened V by 2 bases and J by 5 bases, and 19 bases separated the two germline ends. The CDR3 sequence is 16 residues long. The CDR3: CASSLNPLRGLDEQYF. CDR3 in DNA: TGTGCCAGCAGTTTAAACCCCCTTAGAGGGCTCGACGAGCAGTACTTC.

The chain recombines TRBV5-1 with TRBJ1-2; D may be TRBD1 (5 bases). Germline CDR1 SGHRS, CDR2 YFSETQ. The CDR3 has 15 amino acids. Between the trimmed V and J ends, which lost 0 bases and 6 bases, there was a span of 15 bases. The CDR3 bases are TGCGCCAGCAGCTTGGTTACAGGAGTTGCTGATGGCTACACCTTC. It codes for CASSLVTGVADGYTF. Full variable domain (outside the CDR3, taken from reference TRBV5-1 and TRBJ1-2): KAGVTQTPRYLIKTRGQQVTLSCSPISGHRSVSWYQQTPGQGLQFLFEYFSETQRNKGNFPGRFSGRQFSNSRSEMNVSTLELGDSALYLCASSLVTGVADGYTFGSGTRLTVV.

This chain connects TRBV7-8 to TRBJ2-3; weak D call: TRBD2 (6 bases). Trimming stripped 5 bases from V and 0 bases from J, with 18 bases between. This CDR3 spans 17 amino acids. Germline assignment: CDR1 SGHVS and CDR2 FQNEAQ. CDR3 bases: TGTGCCAGCAGCCTTTCCAGACTAGGGCCTAGCACAGATACGCAGTATTTT. Protein sequence: CASSLSRLGPSTDTQYF.